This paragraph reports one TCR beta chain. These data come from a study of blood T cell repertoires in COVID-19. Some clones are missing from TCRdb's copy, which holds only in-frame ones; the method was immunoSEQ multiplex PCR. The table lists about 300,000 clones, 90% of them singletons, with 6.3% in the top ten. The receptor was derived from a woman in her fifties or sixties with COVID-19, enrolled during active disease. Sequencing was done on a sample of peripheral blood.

CDR3 loop: CASSLPGQGGPLAPLHF. The CDR3 bases are TGTGCCAGCAGTTTACCGGGACAGGGAGGTCCCCTCGCACCCCTCCACTTT. This rearrangement joins TRBV5-6 to TRBJ1-6, with 9 bases matching TRBD1. V lost 5 bases, J lost 11 bases, and 17 bases stayed unmatched. CDR3 length: 17 residues. Germline lookup yields CDR1 SGHDT and CDR2 YYEEEE.